This T cell receptor (beta chain) was found in a study of type 1 regulatory T cells (dated by TCRdb to the early 2020s). As for the study more broadly: An in vitro protocol by which a Tr1-enriched, alloantigen-specific CD4 T cell product named T-allo10 was generated was characterized in the study. T-allo10 was being evaluated clinically in patients with hematological malignancies who were receiving allogeneic hematopoietic stem cell transplantation.

The listed sequencing device is Illumina MiSeq. TCRdb reran the public reads through fastp at Q25 and MiXCR, keeping productive beta chains. Every CDR3 protein is listed once, alongside the most common genes and DNA of its rows. The sample data list some 90,000 distinct CDR3 sequences, and roughly 30% of these were observed just once. 2.2% of the sample is taken by the ten largest. This clonotype was detected a few times. Its antigen remains unidentified. No much larger clonotype is one base removed from it; base qualities were not supplied. V is shortened by 7 bases, J by 4 bases, and the region joining them spans 11 bases. CDR1 and CDR2 are drawn from the germline V gene (reference sequence): MNHNY, SVGAGI. Measured from the cysteine to the phenylalanine, the CDR3 is 13 residues long. The retained sequence is limited to the CDR3, 39 bases, with the frame set at the first base.

Sequencing was performed on CD4+ T cells, either the whole sample or a sorted fraction (not recorded which). The clonotype comes from a human donor in good health. The chain couples TRBV6-6 to TRBJ1-5; the D gene assignment is ambiguous. The sequence in DNA is TGTGCCAGCACCAACGAGGGAAATCAGCCCCAGCATTTT. Its coded protein is CASTNEGNQPQHF.